One and the same sample provided the 7 T cell receptor beta chains below, sequenced in a study of T-cell memory formation after mild COVID-19. Each CDR3 protein gets one entry after TCRdb re-called the 5' RACE reads with MiXCR. This repertoire shows about 400,000 distinct CDR3 sequences, about 17% found once; its top ten account for about a fifth. Sequencing used PBMCs or a T cell subset sorted from them (not recorded which). Source of these receptors: a man aged 18 to 30 who had mild COVID-19 (a few samples of this study predate the infection). Cell type and time point are not known.

This clonotype has more than one count but fewer than ten. The V gene is TRBV5-1, the J gene TRBJ2-3; the match to TRBD1 covers 7 bases. Germline trimming cut 5 bases from V and 4 bases from J; bases unmatched to any gene: 10. CDR3 length equals 15 residues. Germline CDR1 is SGHRS and CDR2 is YFSETQ. The CDR3 DNA follows: TGCGCCAGCAGAGACAGGGACCGGGCTTCAGATACGCAGTATTTT. Protein sequence: CASRDRDRASDTQYF.

There are a few counts of this clonotype. The chain links TRBV6-2 or TRBV6-3 to TRBJ2-2; perhaps TRBD1 as D (6 bases). The CDR3 is 16 residues long. V dropped 6 bases and J dropped 1 base, with 15 bases sitting between them. Germline CDR1 and CDR2: MNHEY and SVGEGT. CDR3 nucleotides: TGTGCCAGCAGGCCTAGGACAGACAGGAACACCGGGGAGCTGTTTTTT. Translated: CASRPRTDRNTGELFF.

The chain joins TRBV7-9 to TRBJ2-1; a weak D match, TRBD2 (6 bases). The CDR3 runs 13 residues. Germline CDR1 reads SEHNR; CDR2 reads FQNEAQ (reference sequence). V shed 5 bases and J shed 5 bases, with 10 bases lying between them. This chain's CDR3 is CASSPGGHNEQFF. The CDR3 nucleotides read TGTGCCAGCAGCCCCGGGGGACACAATGAGCAGTTCTTC.

This clonotype has just a few counts. The gene calls are TRBV24-1 and TRBJ2-3; unclear D gene. V lost 5 bases, J lost 5 bases, and 10 bases lay in between. The CDR3 totals 13 residues. Germline V lookup: CDR1 KGHDR, CDR2 SFDVKD. For the CDR3, the DNA is TGTGCCACCAGTGCCCAGGTCGTAGATACGCAGTATTTT. Translating it yields CATSAQVVDTQYF.

In its sample, this clonotype was seen a few times. V and J are TRBV7-6 and TRBJ1-3; no clear D. The V gene's germline CDR1 is SGHVS and CDR2 FNYEAQ. This CDR3 spans 14 amino acids. V shed 0 bases and J shed 3 bases, with 6 bases lying between them. Written as DNA, the CDR3 is TGTGCCAGCAGCTTAGCAGGGTTTGGAAACACCATATATTTT. Its protein is CASSLAGFGNTIYF.

The V and J genes are TRBV7-2 and TRBJ2-5; D gene uncertain. Trimming removed 5 bases at V and 7 bases at J, with 11 bases between. Germline CDR1 SGHTA, CDR2 FQGNSA. The CDR3 has 12 amino acids. The CDR3 here is CASSGPEGTQYF. In nucleotides, the CDR3 is TGTGCCAGCAGCGGCCCGGAAGGGACCCAGTACTTC.

This clonotype has a handful of counts. V gene TRBV6-5 combines with J gene TRBJ2-3; D uncertain. V lost 6 bases and J 2 bases, leaving 9 bases between the germline ends. CDR3 length equals 13 residues. Germline lookup yields CDR1 MNHEY and CDR2 SVGAGI. The CDR3 reads CASSRVPTDTQYF. The CDR3 region has the DNA TGTGCCAGCAGCCGGGTCCCCACAGATACGCAGTATTTT.